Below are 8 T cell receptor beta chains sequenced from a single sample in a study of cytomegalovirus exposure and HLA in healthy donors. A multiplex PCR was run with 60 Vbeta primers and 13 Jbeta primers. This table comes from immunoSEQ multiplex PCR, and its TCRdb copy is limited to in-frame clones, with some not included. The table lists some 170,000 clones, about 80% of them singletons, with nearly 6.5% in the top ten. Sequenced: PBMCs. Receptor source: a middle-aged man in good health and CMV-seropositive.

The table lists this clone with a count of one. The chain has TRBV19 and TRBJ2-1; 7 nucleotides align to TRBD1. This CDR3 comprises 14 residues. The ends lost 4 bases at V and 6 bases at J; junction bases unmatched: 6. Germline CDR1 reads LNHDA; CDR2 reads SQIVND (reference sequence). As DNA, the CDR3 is TGTGCCAGTAGTACGGGGACAGAGGTCAATGAGCAGTTCTTC. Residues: CASSTGTEVNEQFF.

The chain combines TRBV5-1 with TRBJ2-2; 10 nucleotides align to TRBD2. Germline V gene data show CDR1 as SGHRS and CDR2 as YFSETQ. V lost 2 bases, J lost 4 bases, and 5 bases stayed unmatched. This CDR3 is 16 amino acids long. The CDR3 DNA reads TGCGCCAGCAGCTTTTTTAGCGGGAGGAGCACCGGGGAGCTGTTTTTT. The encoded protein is CASSFFSGRSTGELFF.

CDR3: CASRSSGETQYF. CDR3 in DNA: TGTGCCAGCAGATCCTCAGGGGAGACCCAGTACTTC. This chain uses TRBV6-5 with TRBJ2-5, with a weak D call TRBD1 (5 bases). The CDR3 contains 12 residues. V lost 6 bases and J lost 5, with 10 bases in between. CDR1 and CDR2 (germline): MNHEY, SVGAGI.

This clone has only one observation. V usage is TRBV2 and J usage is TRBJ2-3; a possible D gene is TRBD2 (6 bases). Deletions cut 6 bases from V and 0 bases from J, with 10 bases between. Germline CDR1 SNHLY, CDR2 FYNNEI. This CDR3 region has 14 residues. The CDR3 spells CASRRLASTDTQYF. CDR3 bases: TGTGCCAGCAGGCGGCTAGCGAGCACAGATACGCAGTATTTT.

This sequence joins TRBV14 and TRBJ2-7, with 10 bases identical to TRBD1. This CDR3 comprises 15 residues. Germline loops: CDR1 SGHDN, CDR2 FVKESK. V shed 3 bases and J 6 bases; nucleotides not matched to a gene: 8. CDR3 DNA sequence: TGTGCCAGCAGCCAGACCCTGTGGACAGGGGGCGAGCAGTACTTC. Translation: CASSQTLWTGGEQYF.

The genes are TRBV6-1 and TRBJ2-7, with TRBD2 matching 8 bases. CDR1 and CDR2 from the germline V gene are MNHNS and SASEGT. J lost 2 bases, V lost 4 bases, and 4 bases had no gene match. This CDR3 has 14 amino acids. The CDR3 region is CASSATSAAYEQYF. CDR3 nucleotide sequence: TGTGCCAGCAGTGCGACTAGCGCAGCCTACGAGCAGTACTTC.

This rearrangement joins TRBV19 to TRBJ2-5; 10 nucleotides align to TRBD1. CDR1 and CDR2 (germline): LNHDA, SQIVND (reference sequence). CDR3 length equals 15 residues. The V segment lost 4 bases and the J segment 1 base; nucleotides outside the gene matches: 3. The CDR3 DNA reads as TGTGCCAGTAGTACTAGGACAGGGGGCCAAGAGACCCAGTACTTC. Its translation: CASSTRTGGQETQYF.

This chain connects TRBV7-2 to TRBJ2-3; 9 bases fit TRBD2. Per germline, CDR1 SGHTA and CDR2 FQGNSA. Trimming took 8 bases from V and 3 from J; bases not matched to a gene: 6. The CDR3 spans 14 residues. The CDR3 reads CASGAGGPTDTQYF. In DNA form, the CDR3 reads TGTGCCAGCGGGGCGGGAGGGCCGACAGATACGCAGTATTTT.